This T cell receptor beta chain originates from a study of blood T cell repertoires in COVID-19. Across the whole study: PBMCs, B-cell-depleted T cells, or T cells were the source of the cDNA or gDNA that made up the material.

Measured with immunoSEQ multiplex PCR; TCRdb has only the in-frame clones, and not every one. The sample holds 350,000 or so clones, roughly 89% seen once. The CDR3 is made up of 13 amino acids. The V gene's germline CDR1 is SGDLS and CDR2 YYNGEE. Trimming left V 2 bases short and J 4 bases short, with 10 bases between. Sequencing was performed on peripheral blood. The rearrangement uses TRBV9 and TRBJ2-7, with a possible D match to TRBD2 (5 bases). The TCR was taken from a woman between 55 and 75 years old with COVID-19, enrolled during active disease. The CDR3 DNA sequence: TGTGCCAGCAGCGTGGGCGGGTGGTACGAGCAGTACTTC. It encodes CASSVGGWYEQYF.